Below are 22 T cell receptor beta chains sequenced from a single sample in a study of immune evolution from preneoplasia to lung adenocarcinoma. Clones were sequenced by immunoSEQ multiplex PCR, and TCRdb holds only the in-frame ones, with some missing. The sample lists about 10,000 clones, 75% to 85% occurring once. The specimen was FFPE minimally invasive lung adenocarcinoma tissue. These receptors were collected from a person aged 65 to 85 with lung adenocarcinoma.

The chain combines TRBV19 with TRBJ2-5, with D possibly called TRBD1 or TRBD2 (5 bases each). This CDR3 region has 12 residues. Germline-derived CDR1 and CDR2 are LNHDA and SQIVND (reference sequence). Between the trimmed V and J ends, which lost 6 bases and 5 bases, there was a span of 10 bases. The CDR3 reads CASRAGTETQYF. In nucleotides, the CDR3 is TGTGCCAGTAGGGCAGGGACGGAGACCCAGTACTTC.

The chain recombines TRBV7-9 with TRBJ2-6, with a tentative D call TRBD2 (5 bases). The CDR3 has 15 amino acids. V dropped 4 bases and J dropped 4 bases, with 11 bases sitting between them. Germline values: CDR1 SEHNR, CDR2 FQNEAQ (reference sequence). This chain's CDR3 is CASSSRGVGANVLTF. The DNA of the CDR3 is TGTGCCAGCAGCTCCCGGGGAGTAGGGGCCAACGTCCTGACTTTC.

The J gene is TRBJ2-2, the V gene TRBV2; 7 bases are a match to TRBD1. Germline trimming cut 7 bases from V and 4 bases from J; bases unmatched to any gene: 12. Germline V gene sequence: CDR1 SNHLY, CDR2 FYNNEI. CDR3 length: 16 amino acids. The CDR3 reads CASKLVEGAGTGELFF. The DNA for the CDR3 is TGTGCCAGCAAACTAGTCGAGGGGGCGGGCACCGGGGAGCTGTTTTTT. The whole variable domain, remainder taken from reference TRBV2 and TRBJ2-2, is EPEVTQTPSHQVTQMGQEVILRCVPISNHLYFYWYRQILGQKVEFLVSFYNNEISEKSEIFDDQFSVERPDGSNFTLKIRSTKLEDSAMYFCASKLVEGAGTGELFFGEGSRLTVL.

The V gene is TRBV7-6, the J gene TRBJ1-1; no definite D call. Germline V gene data show CDR1 as SGHVS and CDR2 as FNYEAQ. The length of the CDR3 is 14 residues. V was shortened by 3 bases and J by 0 bases, with 8 bases between the two germline ends. CDR3 bases: TGTGCCAGCAGCTTGGAACGCTTGAACACTGAAGCTTTCTTT. It encodes CASSLERLNTEAFF.

This chain joins TRBV6-4 and TRBJ1-2; no clear D gene. CDR3 size: 13 residues. V was trimmed by 2 bases and J by 9 bases, leaving 13 bases between them. Per the germline V gene, CDR1 is MRHNA and CDR2 is SNTAGT. The CDR3 loop is CASSDPYGWSYTF. The CDR3 DNA reads as TGTGCCAGCAGTGACCCATACGGTTGGAGCTACACCTTC.

The V and J genes are TRBV19 and TRBJ1-1; a possible D gene is TRBD1 (5 bases). Trimming took off 4 bases at V and 1 base at J, with 16 bases between the two ends. CDR3 length equals 16 residues. Germline V lookup: CDR1 LNHDA, CDR2 SQIVND (reference sequence). The CDR3 loop is CASSTRGRTANTEAFF. CDR3 bases: TGTGCCAGTAGTACCCGGGGGAGGACCGCGAACACTGAAGCTTTCTTT.

The V call is TRBV9, the J call TRBJ2-7, with D uncertain. Trimming took off 0 bases at V and 5 bases at J, with 12 bases between the two ends. Germline V gene data show CDR1 as SGDLS and CDR2 as YYNGEE. The CDR3 is made up of 14 amino acids. CDR3 bases: TGTGCCAGCAGCGTAGCCGTTTCCGGTCACGAGCAGTACTTC. This translates into CASSVAVSGHEQYF.

The chain carries TRBV5-6 and TRBJ1-1; D unclear. The CDR3 totals 14 residues. Trimming took off 0 bases at V and 2 bases at J, with 8 bases between the two ends. The germline V gene has CDR1 SGHDT and CDR2 YYEEEE. In DNA form, the CDR3 reads TGTGCCAGCAGCTTGGGGCAGATTAACACTGAAGCTTTCTTT. Translating it yields CASSLGQINTEAFF. The entire variable domain, with the rest obtained from reference TRBV5-6 and TRBJ1-1, is as follows: DAGVTQSPTHLIKTRGQQVTLRCSPKSGHDTVSWYQQALGQGPQFIFQYYEEEERQRGNFPDRFSGHQFPNYSSELNVNALLLGDSALYLCASSLGQINTEAFFGQGTRLTVV.

This rearrangement joins TRBV6-5 to TRBJ2-7; tentative D call: TRBD2 (5 bases). V lost 0 bases and J 0 bases, leaving 6 bases between the germline ends. CDR1 MNHEY and CDR2 SVGAGI come from the germline V gene. The CDR3 extends over 14 amino acids. CDR3 sequence: CASSYSRGSYEQYF. CDR3 coding DNA: TGTGCCAGCAGTTACTCACGGGGCTCCTACGAGCAGTACTTC.

This clone appeared a single time. The CDR3 reads CASSYSTRGGNQPQHF. The CDR3, as DNA: TGTGCCAGCAGTTACTCGACCAGGGGTGGCAATCAGCCCCAGCATTTT. This rearrangement joins TRBV6-6 to TRBJ1-5, with a tentative D call TRBD1 (6 bases). There are 16 residues in the CDR3. Trimming removed 0 bases from V and 2 bases from J, with 11 bases in between. Looked up from germline, CDR1 is MNHNY and CDR2 is SVGAGI (reference sequence).

This clone occurred a few times. The V and J genes are TRBV6-1 and TRBJ2-2, with TRBD2 matching 13 bases. The trim removed 4 bases at V and 1 base at J, leaving 0 bases unmatched. The CDR3 runs 16 residues. Germline V gene data show CDR1 as MNHNS and CDR2 as SASEGT. CDR3 sequence: CASSGLAGGNTGELFF. The CDR3 DNA reads TGTGCCAGCAGTGGACTAGCGGGGGGGAACACCGGGGAGCTGTTTTTT.

The chain couples TRBV5-4 to TRBJ1-2, with unresolved D. This CDR3 comprises 14 residues. V was trimmed by 5 bases and J by 3 bases, leaving 14 bases between them. Germline V gives CDR1 SGHNT, CDR2 YYREEE (reference sequence). CDR3 in amino acids: CASRKVGGDYGYTF. DNA for the CDR3: TGTGCCAGCAGGAAAGTGGGAGGCGACTATGGCTACACCTTC.

CDR3 DNA: TGTGCCAGCAGCCGGACAGGGGCCGATCAGCCCCAGCATTTT. The encoded protein is CASSRTGADQPQHF. The V call is TRBV11-2, the J call TRBJ1-5; 9 nucleotides align to TRBD1. V was pared by 5 bases and J by 5 bases, with 4 bases of the junction left unmatched. From germline, CDR1 is SGHAT and CDR2 FQNNGV. The CDR3 has 14 residues.

This sequence joins TRBV4-2 and TRBJ1-3; possibly TRBD1 for D (5 bases). The CDR3 runs to 16 residues. Germline V gene lookup returns CDR1 LGHNA and CDR2 YNFKEQ. V lost 0 bases and J 8 bases, leaving 17 bases between the germline ends. CDR3 nucleotide sequence: TGTGCCAGCAGCCAAGATCCAGGGATGGCTGGTGACACCATATATTTT. The encoded protein is CASSQDPGMAGDTIYF.

The J gene is TRBJ2-6, the V gene TRBV5-5, with unresolved D. Germline V gene lookup returns CDR1 SGHKS and CDR2 YYEKEE (reference sequence). Trimming shortened V by 2 bases and J by 0 bases, and 6 bases separated the two germline ends. The CDR3 runs 15 residues. CDR3 protein: CASSFGNSGANVLTF. The CDR3 coding sequence is TGTGCCAGCAGCTTTGGGAACTCTGGGGCCAACGTCCTGACTTTC.

The rearrangement joins TRBV19 to TRBJ2-3; D call uncertain. CDR1 is LNHDA, CDR2 SQIVND, per germline (reference sequence). CDR3 length equals 15 residues. V lost 6 bases, J lost 1 base, and 14 bases lay in between. Written as DNA, the CDR3 is TGTGCCAGTAGCCCTTTTTCACGCGGCACAGATACGCAGTATTTT. It is translated as CASSPFSRGTDTQYF.

The J gene is TRBJ2-1, the V gene TRBV27, with D possibly TRBD2 on 6 matching bases. CDR3 size: 15 residues. CDR1 is MNHEY and CDR2 is SMNVEV in the germline V gene (reference sequence). V was cut by 2 bases and J by 7 bases, with 15 bases left in between. The CDR3 bases are TGTGCCAGCAGTTTAGGCCGGTTCGGGGGAAATGAGCAGTTCTTC. This encodes CASSLGRFGGNEQFF.

J is TRBJ2-2 and V is TRBV11-2; maybe TRBD2 (6 bases). The CDR3 extends over 15 amino acids. The ends were cut back, 1 base at V and 5 bases at J, with 11 bases in the middle. From germline, CDR1 is SGHAT and CDR2 FQNNGV. The CDR3: CASSLGDWGTGELFF. The CDR3 DNA is TGTGCCAGCAGCTTAGGGGACTGGGGGACCGGGGAGCTGTTTTTT.

This clone appeared a few times. The chain recombines TRBV18 with TRBJ2-3; TRBD1 agrees at 9 bases. The trim removed 3 bases at V and 2 bases at J, leaving 9 bases unmatched. Germline V lookup: CDR1 KGHSH, CDR2 LQKENI. The CDR3 is 17 amino acids. The CDR3 loop is CASSPYRGPPYTDTQYF. CDR3 sequence (DNA): TGTGCCAGCTCACCCTACAGGGGGCCCCCTTACACAGATACGCAGTATTTT.

The chain joins TRBV27 to TRBJ1-1, with D perhaps matching TRBD1 (6 bases). The V gene lost 5 bases and the J gene lost 5 bases, with 12 bases spanning the gap. The length of the CDR3 is 13 residues. CDR1 is MNHEY, CDR2 SMNVEV, per germline (reference sequence). CDR3 bases: TGTGCCAGCAGTCAGTCGCAGGGGACTGAAGCTTTCTTT. It encodes CASSQSQGTEAFF.

This clone was picked up one time. The rearrangement uses TRBV19 and TRBJ1-1; D gene ambiguous. From germline, CDR1 is LNHDA and CDR2 SQIVND (reference sequence). The V and J ends lost 5 bases and 0 bases respectively, with 10 bases between them. This CDR3 region has 14 residues. The CDR3, as DNA: TGTGCCAGTAGTTTGTTACACATGAACACTGAAGCTTTCTTT. Translation: CASSLLHMNTEAFF. Combining the CDR3 with reference TRBV19 and TRBJ1-1 gives the whole variable domain DGGITQSPKYLFRKEGQNVTLSCEQNLNHDAMYWYRQDPGQGLRLIYYSQIVNDFQKGDIAEGYSVSREKKESFPLTVTSAQKNPTAFYLCASSLLHMNTEAFFGQGTRLTVV.

The genes are TRBV18 and TRBJ1-2, with a tentative D call TRBD1 (6 bases). The CDR3 spans 17 residues. V lost 2 bases and J 6 bases, leaving 22 bases between the germline ends. CDR1 and CDR2 (germline): KGHSH, LQKENI. The CDR3 nucleotides read TGTGCCAGCTCACCATACATCTTGGGCAGGGGCGGAGATGGCTACACCTTC. Translated: CASSPYILGRGGDGYTF.